This T cell receptor (beta chain) was sequenced in a study of T cell responses to AZD1222 COVID-19 vaccine. Study conclusions and caveats: After two AZD1222 doses, spike-specific TCR breadth and depth rose versus day 0. Only five or six individuals given AZD1222 were seropositive at baseline.

With regard to this clone: Its antigen is unknown.

Data came from immunoSEQ multiplex PCR; TCRdb stores just in-frame clones and leaves some out. Of under 50,000 clones listed, around 80% are singletons. V was cut by 0 bases and J by 1 base, with 9 bases left in between. CDR1 is SGHAT and CDR2 is FQNNGV in the germline V gene. The CDR3 has 16 residues. The sequence was obtained from an adult who received the MenACWY meningococcal vaccine as a control. The chain couples TRBV11-2 to TRBJ1-4; no clear D. Sequencing was performed on peripheral blood, taken 28 days after the second dose of the MenACWY control vaccine. The CDR3 loop reads CASSLDSGRTNEKLFF. CDR3 bases: TGTGCCAGCAGCTTAGATAGTGGCAGAACTAATGAAAAACTGTTTTTT.